This T cell receptor beta chain was retrieved from a study of T cell changes during pregnancy in multiple sclerosis. The CDR3 spans 14 residues. From germline, CDR1 is MRHNA and CDR2 SNTAGT. Trimming shortened V by 3 bases and J by 7 bases, and 13 bases separated the two germline ends. Repertoires were generated with immunoSEQ multiplex PCR, while TCRdb's copy carries only in-frame clones and drops some. The repertoire has fewer than 20,000 clones, approximately 81% of them found once; the top ten carry 8.5% to 10%. The chain has TRBV6-4 and TRBJ1-5, with D perhaps TRBD1 (6 bases). Sample: CD8+ T cells from peripheral blood mononuclear cells, taken after pregnancy. The receptor's source is a female donor with multiple sclerosis, enrolled in a pregnancy study. The CDR3, as DNA: TGTGCCAGCAGTGAAACAGGGACGACACAGCCCCAGCATTTT. Translating it yields CASSETGTTQPQHF.